This entry is about one TCR beta chain. The table came from immunoSEQ multiplex PCR; TCRdb's copy has only in-frame clones and leaves some out. This table holds 50,000 or so clones, around 80% found once. This specimen comes from a study of PD-L1 blockade in urothelial cancer. For the study at large: About nine tenths of the roughly 29 patients were men with bladder-origin urothelial cancer. Blood analysis was done at 3 weeks (second dose) and 6 weeks after treatment began. Earlier, patients had received 0 to 3 chemotherapy regimens. The study recovered a median of 141,255 T cells per blood sample.

CDR1 SGHRS and CDR2 YFSETQ come from the germline V gene. This CDR3 has 13 amino acids. V was trimmed by 0 bases and J by 3 bases, leaving 4 bases between them. Time point denoted: pretreatment peripheral blood. The starting material was PBMCs, obtained around atezolizumab (anti-PD-L1) treatment. The chain joins TRBV5-1 to TRBJ1-3; D ambiguous. The clonotype comes from a man in his 70s with urothelial cancer. The CDR3 loop is CASSLAGGNTIYF. DNA for the CDR3: TGCGCCAGCAGCTTGGCCGGTGGAAACACCATATATTTT. Filled out from reference TRBV5-1 and TRBJ1-3, the complete variable domain reads KAGVTQTPRYLIKTRGQQVTLSCSPISGHRSVSWYQQTPGQGLQFLFEYFSETQRNKGNFPGRFSGRQFSNSRSEMNVSTLELGDSALYLCASSLAGGNTIYFGEGSWLTVV.